This T cell receptor beta chain is drawn from a study of T cells in localized non-small cell lung cancer. The CDR3 covers 16 residues. Looked up from germline, CDR1 is LNHDA and CDR2 is SQIVND (reference sequence). The germline V and J ends were trimmed by 5 bases and 5 bases, with 20 bases remaining between them. Sequencing was performed with immunoSEQ multiplex PCR; in TCRdb, only in-frame clones are kept and a portion is missing. The data contain around 64,000 clones, roughly 79% of them singletons. V gene TRBV19 combines with J gene TRBJ2-3; no clear D gene. The material sequenced was PBMCs, taken before any cancer treatment. This sequence originates from a man aged 40-75 years with stage II lung adenocarcinoma. The CDR3 loop is CASSDSRGDFLDTQYF. CDR3 DNA: TGTGCCAGTAGTGACTCTCGCGGTGATTTCTTAGATACGCAGTATTTT.